This TCR beta chain was identified during a study of blood T cell repertoires in COVID-19. Study in general: Nucleic acid was either cDNA or gDNA, and it came from T cells, B-cell-depleted T cells, or PBMCs.

Per the original data handling: Nucleated cell counts were estimated from reference gene primer amplification. Here immunoSEQ multiplex PCR was the method, and the copy in TCRdb shows in-frame clones only, minus some. V, J and clone size reflect that table, while D and trimming were determined from the DNA. Found here are around 290,000 clones, approximately 86% of them singletons; the top ten hold around 1%. Enrolled through a virtual design, the participants were between roughly 18 and 89 years of age and came from some 26 US areas. The recovered donors of Cohort 3 showed two negative PCRs, clearance, or symptom resolution. CDR3 size: 15 residues. Trimming cost V 6 bases and J 0 bases; bases outside gene matches: 4. CDR1 and CDR2 (germline): LNHDA, SQIVND (reference sequence).

The rearrangement uses TRBV19 and TRBJ1-1; 10 nucleotides align to TRBD1. The sequence was collected from a woman in her twenties or thirties who had recovered from COVID-19. Input material: PBMCs or T cells enriched from blood (not recorded which). This CDR3 reads CASSGQGGLNTEAFF. CDR3 DNA sequence: TGTGCCAGTAGCGGACAGGGGGGATTGAACACTGAAGCTTTCTTT. The full variable domain, in which reference TRBV19 and TRBJ1-1 provide the parts outside the CDR3, is DGGITQSPKYLFRKEGQNVTLSCEQNLNHDAMYWYRQDPGQGLRLIYYSQIVNDFQKGDIAEGYSVSREKKESFPLTVTSAQKNPTAFYLCASSGQGGLNTEAFFGQGTRLTVV.